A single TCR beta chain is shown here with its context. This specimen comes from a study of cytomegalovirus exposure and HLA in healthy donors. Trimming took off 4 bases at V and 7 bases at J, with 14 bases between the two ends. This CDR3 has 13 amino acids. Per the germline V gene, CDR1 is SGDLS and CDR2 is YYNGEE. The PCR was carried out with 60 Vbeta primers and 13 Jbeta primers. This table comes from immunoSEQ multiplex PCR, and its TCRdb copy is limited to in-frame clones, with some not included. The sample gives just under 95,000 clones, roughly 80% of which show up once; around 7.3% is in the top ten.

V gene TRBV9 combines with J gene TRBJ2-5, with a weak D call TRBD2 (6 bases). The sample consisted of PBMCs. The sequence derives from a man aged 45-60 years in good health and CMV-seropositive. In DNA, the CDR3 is TGTGCCAGCAGCACCCACGGGGGTGGGACCCAGTACTTC. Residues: CASSTHGGGTQYF.